These 27 T cell receptor beta chains share one sample of origin, sequenced in a study of blood T cell repertoires in COVID-19. Repertoires were generated with immunoSEQ multiplex PCR, while TCRdb's copy carries only in-frame clones and drops some. Of 200,000 to 250,000 clones detected, 86% appear once; the ten largest clones hold 3.1%. Sequencing was performed on PBMCs or T cells enriched from blood (not recorded which). These receptors were taken from a woman aged 45 to 65 in a cohort exposed to, infected with or recovered from COVID-19 (not recorded which).

V is TRBV3-1 (or the pseudogene TRBV3-2) and J is TRBJ1-1, with D uncertain. The CDR3 covers 13 residues. Between the trimmed V and J ends, which lost 0 bases and 6 bases, there was a span of 8 bases. Germline CDR1 is LGHDT and CDR2 is YNNKEL (reference sequence). The CDR3 DNA sequence: TGTGCCAGCAGCCAAGATGGCGGGGCTGAAGCTTTCTTT. Translated: CASSQDGGAEAFF.

The chain has TRBV7-2 and TRBJ1-2; D is undetermined. Germline CDR1 is SGHTA and CDR2 is FQGNSA. The CDR3 has 15 residues. The V and J ends lost 3 bases and 0 bases respectively, with 11 bases between them. CDR3 nucleotide sequence: TGTGCCAGCAGCTTCTCCGGCGCGGCTAACTATGGCTACACCTTC. Protein product: CASSFSGAANYGYTF. Complete variable domain (other parts from reference TRBV7-2 and TRBJ1-2): GAGVSQSPSNKVTEKGKDVELRCDPISGHTALYWYRQSLGQGLEFLIYFQGNSAPDKSGLPSDRFSAERTGGSVSTLTIQRTQQEDSAVYLCASSFSGAANYGYTFGSGTRLTVV.

The gene calls are TRBV11-2 and TRBJ1-4, with 7 positions matching TRBD1. The V and J ends lost 0 bases and 4 bases, in that order; junction bases with no gene match: 5. The CDR3 consists of 16 residues. Germline V CDR1 and CDR2: SGHAT, FQNNGV. The CDR3 coding sequence is TGTGCCAGCAGCTTAGATGGGGACAGTTATAATGAAAAACTGTTTTTT. Its translation is CASSLDGDSYNEKLFF.

The chain recombines TRBV7-8 with TRBJ1-2; the match to TRBD1 covers 9 bases. This CDR3 contains 16 residues. V was pared by 0 bases and J by 2 bases, with 4 bases of the junction left unmatched. Germline V gene sequence: CDR1 SGHVS, CDR2 FQNEAQ. CDR3 in DNA: TGTGCCAGCAGCTTAGCGCGGACAGGGGTCAACTATGGCTACACCTTC. Its protein product is CASSLARTGVNYGYTF.

This chain joins TRBV4-2 and TRBJ2-1; 8 nucleotides match TRBD2. Losses at the gene ends were 2 bases for V and 0 bases for J; bases not matched to a gene: 3. The germline V gene has CDR1 LGHNA and CDR2 YNFKEQ. CDR3 length: 16 amino acids. In DNA form, the CDR3 reads TGTGCCAGCAGCCAAATAGCGGGGAGCTCCTACAATGAGCAGTTCTTC. It yields the protein CASSQIAGSSYNEQFF.

This chain joins TRBV3-1 (or the pseudogene TRBV3-2) and TRBJ2-1; unclear D gene. The CDR3 loop spans 16 amino acids. V lost 0 bases and J 10 bases, leaving 19 bases between the germline ends. The germline V gene has CDR1 LGHDT and CDR2 YNNKEL (reference sequence). The CDR3: CASSQEGTNLHKEQFF. In DNA, the CDR3 is TGTGCCAGCAGCCAAGAGGGTACTAACCTCCATAAAGAGCAGTTCTTC.

The chain joins TRBV18 to TRBJ2-7; D is perhaps TRBD1 (7 bases). This CDR3 region has 17 residues. Trimming stripped 5 bases from V and 0 bases from J, with 20 bases between. Germline CDR1 reads KGHSH; CDR2 reads LQKENI. CDR3 DNA sequence: TGTGCCAGCTCATCCATTGTCCCTCAGGGGGGCTCCTACGAGCAGTACTTC. Amino acids: CASSSIVPQGGSYEQYF. Full variable domain (missing parts from reference TRBV18 and TRBJ2-7): NAGVMQNPRHLVRRRGQEARLRCSPMKGHSHVYWYRQLPEEGLKFMVYLQKENIIDESGMPKERFSAEFPKEGPSILRIQQVVRGDSAAYFCASSSIVPQGGSYEQYFGPGTRLTVT.

The gene calls are TRBV6-2 or TRBV6-3 and TRBJ2-5, with D maybe TRBD2 (5 bases). V lost 2 bases and J lost 5, with 12 bases in between. This CDR3 comprises 14 residues. The germline gives CDR1 MNHEY, CDR2 SVGEGT. The CDR3 DNA sequence: TGTGCCAGCAGTTACGGGCTAGCCGGGGAGACCCAGTACTTC. Translation: CASSYGLAGETQYF.

Ten or more counts support this clone. The chain uses TRBV29-1 and TRBJ2-2; TRBD1 agrees at 7 bases. The CDR3 covers 14 residues. Germline loops: CDR1 SQVTM, CDR2 ANQGSEA. The J segment lost 7 bases and the V segment lost 1 base, leaving 6 bases of the junction unmatched. The CDR3: CSVEATGHIGELFF. DNA for the CDR3: TGCAGCGTTGAAGCGACAGGGCACATCGGGGAGCTGTTTTTT.

This clone has more than one count but fewer than ten. V is TRBV29-1 and J is TRBJ1-1; the match to TRBD1 covers 8 bases. The CDR3 loop spans 13 amino acids. Germline V CDR1 and CDR2: SQVTM, ANQGSEA. With V trimmed by 6 bases and J by 2 bases, 5 bases remained unmatched. In DNA, the CDR3 is TGCAGCGTCGCTACAGGGGGAAACACTGAAGCTTTCTTT. Its protein is CSVATGGNTEAFF.

J is TRBJ1-1 and V is TRBV5-1, with 12 nucleotides matching TRBD1. Looked up from germline, CDR1 is SGHRS and CDR2 is YFSETQ. This CDR3 spans 16 amino acids. J lost 6 bases, V lost 3 bases, and 9 bases had no gene match. This CDR3 reads CASSSKPGQGAAEAFF. The CDR3 DNA follows: TGCGCCAGCAGCTCGAAGCCGGGACAGGGGGCCGCTGAAGCTTTCTTT. The variable domain in full, completed from reference TRBV5-1 and TRBJ1-1, reads KAGVTQTPRYLIKTRGQQVTLSCSPISGHRSVSWYQQTPGQGLQFLFEYFSETQRNKGNFPGRFSGRQFSNSRSEMNVSTLELGDSALYLCASSSKPGQGAAEAFFGQGTRLTVV.

The chain couples TRBV18 to TRBJ1-2; the D gene is possibly TRBD1 (6 bases). From germline, CDR1 is KGHSH and CDR2 LQKENI. Trimming shortened V by 3 bases and J by 8 bases, and 13 bases separated the two germline ends. This CDR3 contains 13 residues. CDR3 protein: CASSPNKDRGYTF. CDR3 bases: TGTGCCAGCTCACCCAACAAGGACAGAGGCTACACCTTC.

The V gene is TRBV4-2, the J gene TRBJ1-5, with D hard to call. The CDR3 spans 15 residues. CDR1 is LGHNA, CDR2 YNFKEQ, per germline. V gave up 1 base and J gave up 1 base, with 8 bases separating them. The CDR3 DNA sequence: TGTGCCAGCAGCCAAGTCCGGGAAAGCAATCAGCCCCAGCATTTT. Encoded protein: CASSQVRESNQPQHF.

CDR3: CASSWGTRRQETQYF. The CDR3 DNA follows: TGCGCCAGCAGCTGGGGGACTAGAAGACAAGAGACCCAGTACTTC. The V and J genes are TRBV5-1 and TRBJ2-5; TRBD2 agrees at 8 bases. The germline V gene has CDR1 SGHRS and CDR2 YFSETQ. The CDR3 is 15 residues long. V was pared by 3 bases and J by 2 bases, with 6 bases of the junction left unmatched.

The rearrangement links TRBV3-1 (or the pseudogene TRBV3-2) to TRBJ1-4; weak D call: TRBD1 (6 bases). The V end was cut by 4 bases, the J end by 8 bases, with 11 bases between. Looked up from germline, CDR1 is LGHDT and CDR2 is YNNKEL (reference sequence). This CDR3 comprises 13 residues. The CDR3 bases are TGTGCCAGCAGCCCCTACGACAGGGAAAAACTGTTTTTT. Translation: CASSPYDREKLFF.

V is TRBV7-2 and J is TRBJ1-2; 7 nucleotides agree with TRBD1. The J segment lost 5 bases and the V segment lost 0 bases, leaving 6 bases of the junction unmatched. The CDR3 loop spans 15 amino acids. From germline, CDR1 is SGHTA and CDR2 FQGNSA. Written as DNA, the CDR3 is TGTGCCAGCAGCTTAGCCGACAGGGACCATTATGGCTACACCTTC. Amino acid sequence: CASSLADRDHYGYTF.

V is TRBV25-1 and J is TRBJ2-5, with TRBD2 matching over 10 bases. Germline CDR1 is MGHDK and CDR2 is SYGVNS. The CDR3 contains 16 residues. With 2 bases clipped from V and 1 base from J, the junction kept 4 bases outside the gene matches. The CDR3 DNA sequence: TGTGCCAGCAGTGAAGTGGGACTAGCGTTCCAAGAGACCCAGTACTTC. The encoded protein is CASSEVGLAFQETQYF.

This chain joins TRBV5-1 and TRBJ1-3; D unclear. V dropped 1 base and J dropped 0 bases, with 11 bases sitting between them. Germline CDR1 and CDR2: SGHRS and YFSETQ. The CDR3 covers 16 residues. CDR3 region: CASSLFPDNSGNTIYF. DNA for the CDR3: TGCGCCAGCAGCTTGTTTCCAGATAACTCTGGAAACACCATATATTTT.

The sample holds one count of this clone. The chain joins TRBV5-4 to TRBJ2-1; D is possibly TRBD2 (5 bases). Trimming cost V 0 bases and J 0 bases, with 7 bases left between them. This CDR3 contains 15 residues. CDR1 is SGHNT and CDR2 is YYREEE in the germline V gene (reference sequence). The CDR3 protein is CASSLVGSSYNEQFF. DNA of the CDR3: TGTGCCAGCAGCTTGGTGGGGAGCTCCTACAATGAGCAGTTCTTC.

The gene calls are TRBV5-6 and TRBJ1-2; 11 bases are a match to TRBD1. J lost 8 bases, V lost 4 bases, and 10 bases had no gene match. This CDR3 region has 15 residues. Germline values: CDR1 SGHDT, CDR2 YYEEEE. In DNA, the CDR3 is TGTGCCAGCAGCATCCGGGACAGGGGGAGAGAAGGCTACACCTTC. This gives the protein CASSIRDRGREGYTF.

The chain is built from TRBV29-1 and TRBJ1-1, with D perhaps TRBD1 (6 bases). V lost 0 bases to trimming and J lost 8 bases, with 13 bases between them. From germline, CDR1 is SQVTM and CDR2 ANQGSEA. This CDR3 spans 13 amino acids. Here the CDR3 reads CSVEELQGGEAFF. The CDR3 nucleotides read TGCAGCGTTGAAGAATTACAGGGTGGGGAAGCTTTCTTT.

This chain connects TRBV19 to TRBJ1-1, with TRBD1 matching 10 bases. The V gene end was trimmed by 4 bases and the J gene end by 3 bases; junction bases not matched to a gene: 8. The CDR3 spans 16 residues. CDR1 LNHDA and CDR2 SQIVND come from the germline V gene (reference sequence). Written as DNA, the CDR3 is TGTGCCAGTAGTAAGGGACAGGGGTCAATTGACACTGAAGCTTTCTTT. It specifies CASSKGQGSIDTEAFF.

The chain recombines TRBV2 with TRBJ2-2, with D unclear. Germline V gene lookup returns CDR1 SNHLY and CDR2 FYNNEI. V was trimmed by 6 bases and J by 8 bases, leaving 19 bases between them. There are 15 residues in the CDR3. DNA of the CDR3: TGTGCCAGCAGCCTGGATCCTTCCTGGGCAGGGGAGCTGTTTTTT. Translating gives CASSLDPSWAGELFF.

The rearrangement uses TRBV19 and TRBJ2-7; 13 nucleotides match TRBD2. Looked up from germline, CDR1 is LNHDA and CDR2 is SQIVND (reference sequence). The CDR3 spans 17 residues. J lost 2 bases, V lost 3 bases, and 7 bases had no gene match. Here the CDR3 reads CASSIGGLAGKTYEQYF. The CDR3 DNA follows: TGTGCCAGTAGTATTGGGGGACTAGCGGGGAAAACCTACGAGCAGTACTTC.

As to this clone: In the same sample, other DNA sequences code for this CDR3. V gene TRBV11-2 combines with J gene TRBJ2-7; 7 nucleotides align to TRBD1. This CDR3 comprises 14 residues. From germline, CDR1 is SGHAT and CDR2 FQNNGV. V gave up 6 bases and J gave up 1 base; unmatched junction bases: 6. CDR3 nucleotides: TGTGCCAGCAGTCTCGACAGGGAGTCCTACGAGCAGTACTTC. This codes for CASSLDRESYEQYF.

This chain connects TRBV7-6 to TRBJ1-1; a possible D gene is TRBD1 (6 bases). Trimming took off 2 bases at V and 4 bases at J, with 14 bases between the two ends. CDR3 length: 15 residues. The germline V gene has CDR1 SGHVS and CDR2 FNYEAQ. In DNA form, the CDR3 reads TGTGCCAGCAGCTTACAATGGGGGCCGGGCACTGAAGCTTTCTTT. Protein: CASSLQWGPGTEAFF.

The rearrangement joins TRBV5-4 to TRBJ2-3, with 10 bases identical to TRBD1. Per germline, CDR1 SGHNT and CDR2 YYREEE (reference sequence). The CDR3 consists of 15 residues. V lost 5 bases and J lost 5; bases outside the gene matches: 8. The CDR3 loop reads CASSFGTGVIDTQYF. CDR3 sequence (DNA): TGTGCCAGCAGTTTCGGGACAGGGGTGATAGATACGCAGTATTTT.